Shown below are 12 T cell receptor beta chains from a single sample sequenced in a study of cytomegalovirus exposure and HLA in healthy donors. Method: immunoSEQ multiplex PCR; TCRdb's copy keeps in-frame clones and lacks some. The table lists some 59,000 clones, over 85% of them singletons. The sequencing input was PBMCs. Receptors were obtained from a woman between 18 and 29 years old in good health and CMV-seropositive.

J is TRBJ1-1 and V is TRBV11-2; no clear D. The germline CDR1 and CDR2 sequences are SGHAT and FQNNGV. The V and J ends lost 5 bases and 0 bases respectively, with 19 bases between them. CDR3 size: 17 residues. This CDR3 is CASSAVGRLGMNTEAFF. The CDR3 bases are TGTGCCAGCAGCGCAGTGGGGAGGCTCGGAATGAACACTGAAGCTTTCTTT.

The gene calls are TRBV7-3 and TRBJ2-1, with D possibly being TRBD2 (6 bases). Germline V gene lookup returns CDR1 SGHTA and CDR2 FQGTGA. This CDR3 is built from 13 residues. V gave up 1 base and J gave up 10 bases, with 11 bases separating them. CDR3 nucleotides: TGTGCCAGCAGCTTAATAGGCGGGGCGGAGCAGTTCTTC. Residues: CASSLIGGAEQFF.

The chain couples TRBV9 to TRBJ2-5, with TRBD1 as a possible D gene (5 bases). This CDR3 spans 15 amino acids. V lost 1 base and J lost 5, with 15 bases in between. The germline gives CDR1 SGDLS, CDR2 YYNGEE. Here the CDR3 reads CASSVYPGMSETQYF. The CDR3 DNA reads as TGTGCCAGCAGCGTATATCCAGGGATGAGTGAGACCCAGTACTTC.

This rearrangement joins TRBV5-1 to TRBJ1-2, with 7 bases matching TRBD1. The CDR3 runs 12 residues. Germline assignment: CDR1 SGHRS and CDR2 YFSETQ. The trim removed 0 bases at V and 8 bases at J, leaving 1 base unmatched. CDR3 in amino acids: CASSLEGGGYTF. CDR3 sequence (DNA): TGCGCCAGCAGCTTGGAAGGGGGCGGCTACACCTTC.

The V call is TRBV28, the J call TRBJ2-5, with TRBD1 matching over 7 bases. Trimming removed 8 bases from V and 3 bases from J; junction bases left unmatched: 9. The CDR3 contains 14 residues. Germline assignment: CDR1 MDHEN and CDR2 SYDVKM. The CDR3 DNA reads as TGTGCCAGCGCATCCCAGGGGGTTAAAGAGACCCAGTACTTC. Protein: CASASQGVKETQYF.

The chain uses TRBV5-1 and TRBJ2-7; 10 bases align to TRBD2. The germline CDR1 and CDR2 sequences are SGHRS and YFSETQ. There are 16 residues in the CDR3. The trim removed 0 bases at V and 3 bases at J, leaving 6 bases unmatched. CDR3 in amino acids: CASSLDASGGYYEQYF. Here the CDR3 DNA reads TGCGCCAGCAGCTTGGACGCTAGCGGGGGCTACTACGAGCAGTACTTC.

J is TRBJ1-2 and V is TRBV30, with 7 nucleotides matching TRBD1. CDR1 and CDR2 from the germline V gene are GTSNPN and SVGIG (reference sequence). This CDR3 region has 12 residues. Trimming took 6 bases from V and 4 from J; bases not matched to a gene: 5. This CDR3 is CACRGSSYGYTF. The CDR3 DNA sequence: TGTGCCTGCAGGGGGTCCAGCTATGGCTACACCTTC.

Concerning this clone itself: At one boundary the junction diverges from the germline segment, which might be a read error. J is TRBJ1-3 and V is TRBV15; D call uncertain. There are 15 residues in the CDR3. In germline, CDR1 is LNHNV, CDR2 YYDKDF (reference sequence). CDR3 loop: CATSRGGPIGTTIYF. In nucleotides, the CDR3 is TGTGCCACCAGCAGAGGAGGGCCGATCGGAACCACCATATATTTT. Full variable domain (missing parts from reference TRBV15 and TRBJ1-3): DAMVIQNPRYQVTQFGKPVTLSCSQTLNHNVMYWYQQKSSQAPKLLFHYYDKDFNNEADTPDNFQSRRPNTSFCFLDIRSPGLGDTAMYLCATSRGGPIGTTIYFGEGSWLTVV.

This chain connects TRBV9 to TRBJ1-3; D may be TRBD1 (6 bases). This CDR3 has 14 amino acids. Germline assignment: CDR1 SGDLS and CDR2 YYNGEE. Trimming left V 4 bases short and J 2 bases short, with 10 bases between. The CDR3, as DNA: TGTGCCAGCAGCCCGGACAGTACTGGAAACACCATATATTTT. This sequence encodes CASSPDSTGNTIYF. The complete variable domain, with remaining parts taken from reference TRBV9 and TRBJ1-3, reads DSGVTQTPKHLITATGQRVTLRCSPRSGDLSVYWYQQSLDQGLQFLIQYYNGEERAKGNILERFSAQQFPDLHSELNLSSLELGDSALYFCASSPDSTGNTIYFGEGSWLTVV.

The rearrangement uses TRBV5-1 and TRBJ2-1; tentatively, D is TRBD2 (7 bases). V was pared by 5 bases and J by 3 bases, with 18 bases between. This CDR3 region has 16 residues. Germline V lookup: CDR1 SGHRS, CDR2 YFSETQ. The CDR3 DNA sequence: TGCGCCAGCAGATCAATCGGGGGGCCACTCTACAATGAGCAGTTCTTC. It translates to CASRSIGGPLYNEQFF. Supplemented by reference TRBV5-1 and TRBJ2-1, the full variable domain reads KAGVTQTPRYLIKTRGQQVTLSCSPISGHRSVSWYQQTPGQGLQFLFEYFSETQRNKGNFPGRFSGRQFSNSRSEMNVSTLELGDSALYLCASRSIGGPLYNEQFFGPGTRLTVL.

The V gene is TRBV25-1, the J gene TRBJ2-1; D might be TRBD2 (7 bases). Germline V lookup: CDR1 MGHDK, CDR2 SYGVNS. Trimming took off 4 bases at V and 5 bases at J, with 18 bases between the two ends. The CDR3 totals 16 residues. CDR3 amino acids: CASSARVGGRHNEQFF. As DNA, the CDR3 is TGTGCCAGCAGTGCCCGAGTGGGGGGGCGCCACAATGAGCAGTTCTTC. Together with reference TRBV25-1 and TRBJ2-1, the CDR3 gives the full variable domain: EADIYQTPRYLVIGTGKKITLECSQTMGHDKMYWYQQDPGMELHLIHYSYGVNSTEKGDLSSESTVSRIRTEHFPLTLESARPSHTSQYLCASSARVGGRHNEQFFGPGTRLTVL.

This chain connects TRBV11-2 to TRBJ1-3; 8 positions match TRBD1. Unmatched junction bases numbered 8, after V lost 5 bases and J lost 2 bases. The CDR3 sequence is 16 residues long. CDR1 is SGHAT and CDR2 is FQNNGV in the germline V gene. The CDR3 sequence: CASSPHDRGAGNTIYF. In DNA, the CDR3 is TGTGCCAGCAGCCCCCACGACAGGGGAGCTGGAAACACCATATATTTT. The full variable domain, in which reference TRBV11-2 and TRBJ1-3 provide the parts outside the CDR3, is EAGVAQSPRYKIIEKRQSVAFWCNPISGHATLYWYQQILGQGPKLLIQFQNNGVVDDSQLPKDRFSAERLKGVDSTLKIQPAKLEDSAVYLCASSPHDRGAGNTIYFGEGSWLTVV.